What follows describes a single T cell receptor (beta chain). This entry comes from a study of blood T cell repertoires in COVID-19. Method: immunoSEQ multiplex PCR; TCRdb's copy keeps in-frame clones and lacks some. This sample yields 250,000 to 300,000 clones, of which roughly nine tenths are seen a single time; about 2% belongs to the top ten. The Seattle site enrolled patients during active infection and followed them longitudinally. This CDR3 comprises 16 residues. Between the trimmed V and J ends, which lost 1 base and 4 bases, there was a span of 13 bases. The germline V gene has CDR1 SGHNT and CDR2 YENEEA.

The sequencing input was peripheral blood. V usage is TRBV11-3 and J usage is TRBJ2-2; D gene unclear. This receptor was identified in a woman aged 25 to 39 with COVID-19, enrolled during active disease. The DNA for the CDR3 is TGTGCCAGCAGCTTAGGGTGGGCAGAACCCACCGGGGAGCTGTTTTTT. Translating it yields CASSLGWAEPTGELFF.